This record covers a single T cell receptor beta chain. Its cognate antigen has yet to be identified. Base qualities are not at hand, and no much larger clone is one base apart. The germline V end is reduced by 5 bases and the J end by 10 bases; junction bases left unmatched: 10. CDR1 is given as SEHNR and CDR2 as FQNEAQ, both from the germline V gene (reference sequence). The CDR3 goes from the cysteine to the phenylalanine over 14 residues. Here the CDR3 DNA is all that survives: 42 bases in frame from base 1. Sequencing of TCRB CDR3 was done on genomic DNA with the immunoSEQ assay. In the original analysis: Analyses were restricted to productive TCRB rearrangements. A clone was defined by a unique TCRB CDR3 sequence, and clonality was computed as a productive clonality index based on Shannon entropy. Repertoire overlap between two samples was calculated from the template counts of each clone relative to total templates per sample. Flow cytometry-measured V-gene usage correlated with V-gene usage from TCRB sequencing, with a Spearman r of about 0.65. TCRdb mirrors the immuneACCESS table, restricted to in-frame sequences. Some clones are absent from its copies; in checked studies, under half trace to an unresolved V gene, and the reason for the others is unknown. That table gives V, J and clone size, and the DNA gave D and trimming. Recorded for this sample are 9,500 to 15,000 clones; roughly three quarters of them occurred a single time. Roughly an eighth of the sample lies in the top ten.

This entry comes from a study of somatic mutations in cytotoxic T cells in rheumatoid arthritis (dated by TCRdb to 2017 to 2019). For the wider study: Sorted V beta1+ cells also underwent TCRB sequencing, and some V beta antibody-stained T-cell populations were flow-sorted at nearly 100% purity on a FACSAria II or Sony SH800. To characterize clonality, the study used TCRB deep sequencing while asking whether somatic mutations are carried by expanded CD8+ T-cell clones in newly diagnosed, untreated rheumatoid arthritis. TCRB deep sequencing covered 50 to 75 patients with rheumatoid arthritis along with around 20 healthy controls. Median age was essentially the same in the patient group and the control group.

The study at large found these results: Viral specificity could not be ruled out by absence from virus-specific databases, and the antigen targets of the expanded CD8+ clones remained unknown. In about an eighth of the roughly 65 patients the largest CD8+ clone exceeded 20% of CD8+ cells, and several identical CD8+ TCRB sequences were shared between blood and synovial fluid. No adjustment for multiple comparisons was made for the slight TRBV07 underrepresentation in patients. CD8+ T-cell clonality in rheumatoid arthritis patients was not significantly different from that in age-matched healthy controls. An increase of CD8+ clonality with age was seen in patients (Spearman r ≈ 0.5) but not in healthy controls.

With a median age of roughly 58 years (range roughly 20-70) and around 51% female, the healthy controls consisted of about 21 blood donors whose buffy coats were used. CD4+ and CD8+ cells were isolated by positive magnetic bead selection on an AutoMACS, and purity was checked by flow cytometry. Isolation of peripheral blood mononuclear cells was done through Ficoll-Paque PLUS density gradient separation. Nucleospin Tissue or Tissue XS kits were used to extract DNA from CD4-enriched, CD8-enriched or PBMC samples, and a Qubit 2.0 fluorometer was used for quantification. This TCR derives from a man aged 50-60 years in good health. Sample: CD8+ T cells sorted from blood. This chain joins TRBV7-9 to TRBJ2-1; 8 bases in between match TRBD2. The CDR3 in this case is CASSPPSGGAEQFF. DNA sequence: TGTGCCAGCAGCCCCCCCTCCGGGGGGGCCGAGCAGTTCTTC.